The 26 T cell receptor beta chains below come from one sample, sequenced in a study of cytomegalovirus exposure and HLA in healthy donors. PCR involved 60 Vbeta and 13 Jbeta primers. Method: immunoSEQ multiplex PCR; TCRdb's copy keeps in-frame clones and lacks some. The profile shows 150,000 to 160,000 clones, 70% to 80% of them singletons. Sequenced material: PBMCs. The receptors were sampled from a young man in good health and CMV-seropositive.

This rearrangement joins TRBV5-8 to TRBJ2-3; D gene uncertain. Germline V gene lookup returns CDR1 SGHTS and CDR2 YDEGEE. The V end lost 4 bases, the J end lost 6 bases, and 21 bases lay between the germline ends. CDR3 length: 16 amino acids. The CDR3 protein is CASSPLVGIGYDTQYF. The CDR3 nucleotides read TGTGCCAGCAGCCCCCTGGTGGGCATCGGATACGATACGCAGTATTTT.

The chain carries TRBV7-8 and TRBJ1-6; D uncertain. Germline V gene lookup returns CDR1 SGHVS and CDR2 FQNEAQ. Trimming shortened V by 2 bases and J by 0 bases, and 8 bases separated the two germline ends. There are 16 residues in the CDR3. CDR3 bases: TGTGCCAGCAGCTTAAAATGGAGCTCCTATAATTCACCCCTCCACTTT. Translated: CASSLKWSSYNSPLHF.

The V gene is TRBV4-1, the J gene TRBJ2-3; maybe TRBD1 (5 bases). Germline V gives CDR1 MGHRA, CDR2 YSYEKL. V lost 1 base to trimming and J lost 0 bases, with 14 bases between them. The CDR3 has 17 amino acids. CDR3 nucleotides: TGCGCCAGCAGCCAAGGTAGGCCAGGGCTAAGCACAGATACGCAGTATTTT. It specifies CASSQGRPGLSTDTQYF.

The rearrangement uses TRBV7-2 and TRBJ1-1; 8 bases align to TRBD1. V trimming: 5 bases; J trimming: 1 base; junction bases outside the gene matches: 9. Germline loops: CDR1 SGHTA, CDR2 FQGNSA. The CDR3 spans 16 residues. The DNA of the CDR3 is TGTGCCAGCAGCCTCTACAGGGGGATGGAGAACACTGAAGCTTTCTTT. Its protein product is CASSLYRGMENTEAFF.

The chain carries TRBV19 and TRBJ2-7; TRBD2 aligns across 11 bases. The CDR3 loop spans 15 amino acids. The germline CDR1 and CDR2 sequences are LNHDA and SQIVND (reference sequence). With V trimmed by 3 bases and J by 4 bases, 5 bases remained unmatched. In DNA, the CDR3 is TGTGCCAGTAGTATGAAAACTAGCGGGAGATACGAGCAGTACTTC. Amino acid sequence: CASSMKTSGRYEQYF.

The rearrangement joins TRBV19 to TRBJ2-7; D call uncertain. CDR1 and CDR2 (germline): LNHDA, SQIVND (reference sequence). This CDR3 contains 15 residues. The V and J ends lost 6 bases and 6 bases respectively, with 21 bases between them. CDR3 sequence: CASRTVDSQPFEQYF. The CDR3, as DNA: TGTGCCAGTAGAACCGTTGACTCACAACCCTTCGAGCAGTACTTC.

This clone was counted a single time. The CDR3 nucleotides read TGTGCCAGCAAAAACGCGGGACAGTCTTATGGCTACACCTTC. It is translated as CASKNAGQSYGYTF. This sequence joins TRBV27 and TRBJ1-2; 7 bases align to TRBD1. Trimming cost V 7 bases and J 5 bases; bases outside gene matches: 10. Germline V gene lookup returns CDR1 MNHEY and CDR2 SMNVEV (reference sequence). The CDR3 sequence is 14 residues long.

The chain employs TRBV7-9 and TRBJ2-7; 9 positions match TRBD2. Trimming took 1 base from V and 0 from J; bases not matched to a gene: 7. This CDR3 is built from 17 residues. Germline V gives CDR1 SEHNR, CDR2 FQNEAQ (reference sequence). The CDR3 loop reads CASSLGPSGASSYEQYF. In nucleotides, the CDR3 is TGTGCCAGCAGCTTAGGGCCTAGCGGGGCCAGCTCCTACGAGCAGTACTTC.

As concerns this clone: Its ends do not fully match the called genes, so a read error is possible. The CDR3 DNA follows: TGCAGCGTGGAAGGACAGTTAGGGACTGAAGCTTTCTTT. It specifies CSVEGQLGTEAFF. V and J are TRBV29-1 and TRBJ1-1; D is perhaps TRBD1 (6 bases). Per germline, CDR1 SQVTM and CDR2 ANQGSEA. The CDR3 runs to 13 residues.

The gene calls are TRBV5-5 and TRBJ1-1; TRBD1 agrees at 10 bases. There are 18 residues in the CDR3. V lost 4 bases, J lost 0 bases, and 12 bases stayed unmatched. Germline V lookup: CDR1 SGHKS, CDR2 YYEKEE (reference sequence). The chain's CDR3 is CASSRRGGQGNMNTEAFF. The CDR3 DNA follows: TGTGCCAGCAGCCGGCGGGGGGGACAGGGGAACATGAACACTGAAGCTTTCTTT.

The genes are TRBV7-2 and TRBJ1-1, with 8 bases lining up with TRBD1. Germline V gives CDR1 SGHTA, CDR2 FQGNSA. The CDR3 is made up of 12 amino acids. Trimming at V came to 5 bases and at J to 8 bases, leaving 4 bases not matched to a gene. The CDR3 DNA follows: TGTGCCAGCAGCAAAAGGACAGGGGAAGCTTTCTTT. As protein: CASSKRTGEAFF.

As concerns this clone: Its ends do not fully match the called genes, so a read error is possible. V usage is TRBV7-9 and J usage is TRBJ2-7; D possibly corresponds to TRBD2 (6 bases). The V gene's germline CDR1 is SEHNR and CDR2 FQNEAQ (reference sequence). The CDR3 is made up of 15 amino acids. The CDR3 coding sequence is TGTTCCAGCAGCTTAGCGACTAGTGGGGCCTACGAGCAGTACTTC. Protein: CSSSLATSGAYEQYF.

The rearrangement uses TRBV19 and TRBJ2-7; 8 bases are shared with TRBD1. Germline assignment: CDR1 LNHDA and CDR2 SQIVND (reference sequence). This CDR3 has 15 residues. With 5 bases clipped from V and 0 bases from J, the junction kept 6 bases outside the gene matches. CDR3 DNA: TGTGCCAGTAGTTCGGGACAGGACAGCTCCTACGAGCAGTACTTC. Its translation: CASSSGQDSSYEQYF.

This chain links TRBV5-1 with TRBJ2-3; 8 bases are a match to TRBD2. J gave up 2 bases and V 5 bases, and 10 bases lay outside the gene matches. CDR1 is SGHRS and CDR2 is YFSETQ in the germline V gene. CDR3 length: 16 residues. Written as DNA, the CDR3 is TGCGCCAGCAGTCTTGGGGCTAGCGGGCTCACAGATACGCAGTATTTT. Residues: CASSLGASGLTDTQYF. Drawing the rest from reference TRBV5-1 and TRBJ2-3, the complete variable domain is KAGVTQTPRYLIKTRGQQVTLSCSPISGHRSVSWYQQTPGQGLQFLFEYFSETQRNKGNFPGRFSGRQFSNSRSEMNVSTLELGDSALYLCASSLGASGLTDTQYFGPGTRLTVL.

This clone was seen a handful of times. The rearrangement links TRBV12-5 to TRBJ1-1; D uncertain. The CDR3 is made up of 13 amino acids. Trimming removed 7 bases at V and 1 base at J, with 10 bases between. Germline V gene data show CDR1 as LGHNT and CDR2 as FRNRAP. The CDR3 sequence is CASAIRGNTEAFF. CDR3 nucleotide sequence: TGTGCTAGTGCCATCCGGGGGAACACTGAAGCTTTCTTT.

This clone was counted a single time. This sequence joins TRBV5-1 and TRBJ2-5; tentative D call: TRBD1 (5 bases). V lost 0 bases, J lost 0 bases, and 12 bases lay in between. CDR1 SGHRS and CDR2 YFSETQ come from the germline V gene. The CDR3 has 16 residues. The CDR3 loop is CASSLDGHLYQETQYF. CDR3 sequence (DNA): TGCGCCAGCAGCTTGGATGGACACCTATACCAAGAGACCCAGTACTTC.

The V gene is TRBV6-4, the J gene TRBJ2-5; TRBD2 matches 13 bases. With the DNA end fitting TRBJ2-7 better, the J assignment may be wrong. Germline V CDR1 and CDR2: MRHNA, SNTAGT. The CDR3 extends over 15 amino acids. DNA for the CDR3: TGTGCCAGCAGTCGACTAGCGGGGGGTGCCTACGAGCAGTACTTC. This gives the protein CASSRLAGGAYEQYF.

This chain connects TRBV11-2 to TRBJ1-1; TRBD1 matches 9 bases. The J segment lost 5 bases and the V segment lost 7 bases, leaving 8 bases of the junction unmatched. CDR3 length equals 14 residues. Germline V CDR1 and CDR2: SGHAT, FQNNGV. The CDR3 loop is CASILGQGRTEAFF. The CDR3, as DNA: TGTGCCAGCATATTAGGACAGGGGAGGACTGAAGCTTTCTTT.

The CDR3 here is CASSSPSGFDEQFF. CDR3 bases: TGTGCCAGCAGTTCCCCCTCCGGGTTCGATGAGCAGTTCTTC. The chain joins TRBV28 to TRBJ2-1, with D unclear. V lost 4 bases, J lost 8 bases, and 15 bases lay in between. The CDR3 is 14 residues long. CDR1 is MDHEN, CDR2 SYDVKM, per germline.

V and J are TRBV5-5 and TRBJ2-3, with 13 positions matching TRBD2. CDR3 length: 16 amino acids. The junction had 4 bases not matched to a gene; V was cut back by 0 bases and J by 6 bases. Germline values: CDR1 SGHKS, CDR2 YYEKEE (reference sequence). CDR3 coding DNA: TGTGCCAGCAGCTTGGGACTAGCGGGGGGTGAGGATACGCAGTATTTT. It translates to CASSLGLAGGEDTQYF.

The CDR3 here is CASSQGRTSGGNNEQFF. CDR3 in DNA: TGCGCCAGCAGCCAAGGTCGAACTAGCGGGGGGAACAATGAGCAGTTCTTC. This chain links TRBV4-3 with TRBJ2-1; 12 bases align to TRBD2. V lost 1 base and J lost 5; bases outside the gene matches: 6. This CDR3 is 17 amino acids long. CDR1 and CDR2 from the germline V gene are LGHNA and YSLEER.

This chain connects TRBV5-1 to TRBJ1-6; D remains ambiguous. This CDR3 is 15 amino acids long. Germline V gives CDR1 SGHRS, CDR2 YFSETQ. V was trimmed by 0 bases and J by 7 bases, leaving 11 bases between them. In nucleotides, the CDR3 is TGCGCCAGCAGCTTGGGTGTCGGAGGGAATTCACCCCTCCACTTT. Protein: CASSLGVGGNSPLHF.

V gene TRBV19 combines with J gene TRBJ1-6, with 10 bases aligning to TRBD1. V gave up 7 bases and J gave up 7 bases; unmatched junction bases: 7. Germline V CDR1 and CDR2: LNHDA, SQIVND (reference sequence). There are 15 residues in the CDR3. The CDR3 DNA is TGTGCCAGTAATCAGGGACAGGGGACGAATTCACCCCTCCACTTT. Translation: CASNQGQGTNSPLHF. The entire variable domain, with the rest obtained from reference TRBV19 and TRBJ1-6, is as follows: DGGITQSPKYLFRKEGQNVTLSCEQNLNHDAMYWYRQDPGQGLRLIYYSQIVNDFQKGDIAEGYSVSREKKESFPLTVTSAQKNPTAFYLCASNQGQGTNSPLHFGNGTRLTVT.

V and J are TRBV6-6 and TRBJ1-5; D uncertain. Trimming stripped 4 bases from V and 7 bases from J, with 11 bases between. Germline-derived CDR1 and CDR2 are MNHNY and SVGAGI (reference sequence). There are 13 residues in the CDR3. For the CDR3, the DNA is TGTGCCAGCAGTTCCTACCCGGGACAGCCCCAGCATTTT. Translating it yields CASSSYPGQPQHF.

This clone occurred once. In DNA, the CDR3 is TGCGCCAGCAGCTTGGCCGGACAGGGGATTTACGAGCAGTACTTC. This gives the protein CASSLAGQGIYEQYF. The chain is built from TRBV5-1 and TRBJ2-7; 9 nucleotides align to TRBD1. J gave up 4 bases and V 0 bases, and 5 bases lay outside the gene matches. CDR3 length equals 15 residues. Germline-derived CDR1 and CDR2 are SGHRS and YFSETQ. Full variable domain (rest looked up from reference TRBV5-1 and TRBJ2-7): KAGVTQTPRYLIKTRGQQVTLSCSPISGHRSVSWYQQTPGQGLQFLFEYFSETQRNKGNFPGRFSGRQFSNSRSEMNVSTLELGDSALYLCASSLAGQGIYEQYFGPGTRLTVT.

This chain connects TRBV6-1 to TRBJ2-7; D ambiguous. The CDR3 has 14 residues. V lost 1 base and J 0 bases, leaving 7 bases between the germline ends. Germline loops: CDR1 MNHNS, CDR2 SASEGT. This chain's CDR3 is CASSEVASSYEQYF. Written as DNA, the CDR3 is TGTGCCAGCAGTGAAGTGGCCAGCTCCTACGAGCAGTACTTC.